This T cell receptor beta chain was captured by sequencing in a study of human T cells and chemical hapten exposure. This clonotype has only a few counts. Germline V lookup: CDR1 PRHDT, CDR2 FYEKMQ (reference sequence). The V gene lost 5 bases and the J gene lost 7 bases, with 18 bases spanning the gap. This CDR3 spans 15 amino acids. Documented time point: pre-sensitization, week 0. Indicated treatment: therapeutic diphenylcyclopropenone sensitization with weekly scalp DPC. Via MiXCR, TCRdb re-called the RACE reads, giving one row per CDR3 protein. The table shows approximately 370,000 distinct CDR3 sequences, with about 5% occurring only once.

This specimen was whole blood, taken in connection with sensitization to the hapten diphenylcyclopropenone (DPC). This clonotype was sampled from a woman aged 18-29 years with alopecia areata. Some clones in this sample may be carry-over from other donors' samples. This chain connects TRBV13 to TRBJ2-1; D uncertain. As DNA, the CDR3 is TGTGCCAGCAGCCCGAGACCCCCGCTCGGAAATGAGCAGTTCTTC. It is translated as CASSPRPPLGNEQFF. The full variable domain, in which reference TRBV13 and TRBJ2-1 provide the parts outside the CDR3, is AAGVIQSPRHLIKEKRETATLKCYPIPRHDTVYWYQQGPGQDPQFLISFYEKMQSDKGSIPDRFSAQQFSDYHSELNMSSLELGDSALYFCASSPRPPLGNEQFFGPGTRLTVL.